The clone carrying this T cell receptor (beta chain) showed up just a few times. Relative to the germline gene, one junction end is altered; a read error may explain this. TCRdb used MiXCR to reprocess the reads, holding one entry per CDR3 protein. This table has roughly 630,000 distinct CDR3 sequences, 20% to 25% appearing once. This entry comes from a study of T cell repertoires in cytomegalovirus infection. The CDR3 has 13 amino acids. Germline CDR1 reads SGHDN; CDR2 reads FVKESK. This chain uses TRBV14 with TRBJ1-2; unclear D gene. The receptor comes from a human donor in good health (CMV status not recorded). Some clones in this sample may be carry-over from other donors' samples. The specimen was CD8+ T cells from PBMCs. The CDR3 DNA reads TGTGCCAGCAGCCAAGATCAAGACTATGGTTACACCTTC. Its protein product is CASSQDQDYGYTF.